This TCR beta chain derives from a study of control samples from healthy donors and cancer patients (dated by TCRdb to 2018 to 2020). On this clone itself: Its antigen remains unidentified. Base qualities are not provided; no much larger clone lies one nucleotide away.

The CDR3 runs 14 amino acids, cysteine and phenylalanine included. Only the CDR3 DNA stays, 42 bases, in frame from base 1. The germline V gene (reference sequence) specifies MNHEY as CDR1 and SMNVEV as CDR2. The junction carries 11 bases between V and J, which are trimmed by 3 bases and 2 bases respectively. Libraries were constructed by the immunoSEQ multiplex PCR assay. As stored in TCRdb, this immuneACCESS dataset retains in-frame rearrangements with V and J assigned. A fraction of the clones does not appear; measured against another copy, unresolved V genes explain less than half of the discrepancy, and the remainder lacks a known reason. This sample gives tens of thousands of clones in total; roughly 93% of them show up just once. 1.3% of the sample rests with the top ten.

Sequencing was carried out using PBMCs. The TCR originated in a woman between 35 and 50 years old with lung cancer. The rearrangement joined TRBV27 to TRBJ2-7; the D region possibly corresponds to TRBD2 (6 bases align). The DNA is TGTGCCAGCAGTTTGAGTAGCGGAGCCTACGAGCAGTACTTC. Its protein is CASSLSSGAYEQYF.